The 21 T cell receptor beta chains below all came from one sample that was sequenced in a study of T cells of healthy individuals. MiXCR, run by TCRdb on the 5' RACE reads, gives a single entry per CDR3 protein. Of 85,000 to 100,000 distinct CDR3 sequences in the sample, around 17% were seen once. All receptors come from a human donor in good health.

The chain combines TRBV7-8 with TRBJ2-1; tentative D call: TRBD1 (6 bases). The CDR3 is 15 residues long. Looked up from germline, CDR1 is SGHVS and CDR2 is FQNEAQ. Trimming pared 1 base from V and 6 bases from J, leaving 13 bases between. DNA for the CDR3: TGTGCCAGCAGCTTAGGAACAGGGTATACCAATGAGCAGTTCTTC. It specifies CASSLGTGYTNEQFF. The variable domain in full, with the rest retrieved from reference TRBV7-8 and TRBJ2-1, is GAGVSQSPRYKVAKRGQDVALRCDPISGHVSLFWYQQALGQGPEFLTYFQNEAQLDKSGLPSDRFFAERPEGSVSTLKIQRTQQEDSAVYLCASSLGTGYTNEQFFGPGTRLTVL.

This chain uses TRBV2 with TRBJ2-2; tentative D call: TRBD1 (6 bases). The CDR3 contains 13 residues. Trimming left V 7 bases short and J 1 base short, with 7 bases between. Germline loops: CDR1 SNHLY, CDR2 FYNNEI. CDR3 in DNA: TGTGCCAGCATGGACAGGAACACCGGGGAGCTGTTTTTT. Its translation is CASMDRNTGELFF.

The chain uses TRBV10-3 and TRBJ2-2; D gene unclear. V dropped 7 bases and J dropped 5 bases, with 11 bases sitting between them. CDR1 is ENHRY and CDR2 is SYGVKD in the germline V gene. This CDR3 region has 13 residues. CDR3 residues: CAITAVQTGELFF. CDR3 DNA sequence: TGTGCCATCACGGCAGTTCAAACCGGGGAGCTGTTTTTT.

This clonotype was counted ten times or more. This chain joins TRBV11-2 and TRBJ2-7; 8 bases fit TRBD2. V dropped 4 bases and J dropped 4; count of bases not matched to a gene: 18. Germline V lookup: CDR1 SGHAT, CDR2 FQNNGV. The CDR3 is 18 residues long. The CDR3 region has the DNA TGTGCCAGCAGCTCCACTGCCCGGGGGGGCGGGAGTATGTACGAGCAGTACTTC. Its protein is CASSSTARGGGSMYEQYF.

This chain connects TRBV29-1 to TRBJ1-4; the D gene is possibly TRBD1 (6 bases). CDR1 and CDR2 (germline): SQVTM, ANQGSEA. The CDR3 loop spans 15 amino acids. V gave up 0 bases and J gave up 4 bases, with 12 bases separating them. CDR3 nucleotide sequence: TGCAGCGTTGAAGATTTGCGGACAGTTAATGAAAAACTGTTTTTT. This encodes CSVEDLRTVNEKLFF.

A single count supports this clonotype. The chain uses TRBV7-2 and TRBJ2-1; 8 bases agree with TRBD2. Germline V lookup: CDR1 SGHTA, CDR2 FQGNSA. The CDR3 covers 15 residues. J was trimmed by 3 bases and V by 7 bases; bases with no gene match: 8. In DNA form, the CDR3 reads TGTGCCAGCACGGAGACAGCGGGGGTCTACAATGAGCAGTTCTTC. Translating it yields CASTETAGVYNEQFF.

This chain links TRBV6-2 or TRBV6-3 with TRBJ1-1; D unclear. Per germline, CDR1 MNHEY and CDR2 SVGEGT. Trimming shortened V by 5 bases and J by 8 bases, and 12 bases separated the two germline ends. This CDR3 comprises 12 residues. The CDR3, as DNA: TGTGCCAGCAGTCGGGTCTACCCCGAAGCTTTCTTT. It specifies CASSRVYPEAFF.

This clonotype was picked up many times. The V call is TRBV7-8, the J call TRBJ1-2; tentative D call: TRBD1 (5 bases). CDR3 size: 13 residues. Trimming cost V 4 bases and J 3 bases, with 9 bases left between them. Per the germline V gene, CDR1 is SGHVS and CDR2 is FQNEAQ. The CDR3 loop reads CASSWGDYYGYTF. In DNA form, the CDR3 reads TGTGCCAGCAGCTGGGGGGACTACTATGGCTACACCTTC. Using reference TRBV7-8 and TRBJ1-2 for the parts outside the CDR3, the full variable domain is GAGVSQSPRYKVAKRGQDVALRCDPISGHVSLFWYQQALGQGPEFLTYFQNEAQLDKSGLPSDRFFAERPEGSVSTLKIQRTQQEDSAVYLCASSWGDYYGYTFGSGTRLTVV.

This clonotype was counted many times. The V call is TRBV9, the J call TRBJ1-2, with 7 nucleotides matching TRBD1. The ends lost 4 bases at V and 1 base at J; junction bases unmatched: 16. This CDR3 region has 18 residues. CDR1 and CDR2 from the germline V gene are SGDLS and YYNGEE. The CDR3, as DNA: TGTGCCAGCAGCAAAACTTCTGGACAGGTCTTGCGTAACTATGGCTACACCTTC. Its translation: CASSKTSGQVLRNYGYTF.

This clonotype was detected ten times or more. CDR3 DNA sequence: TGTGCCAGCAGTTTAGACCAGGGGGAATGGCAGCCCCAGCATTTT. Residues: CASSLDQGEWQPQHF. The gene calls are TRBV27 and TRBJ1-5; 7 nucleotides line up with TRBD1. J lost 7 bases, V lost 2 bases, and 8 bases had no gene match. Looked up from germline, CDR1 is MNHEY and CDR2 is SMNVEV (reference sequence). The CDR3 spans 15 residues.

This clonotype was recorded at least ten times. The rearrangement joins TRBV19 to TRBJ2-1, with TRBD2 identical over 11 bases. V lost 0 bases and J lost 0; bases outside the gene matches: 4. The germline V gene encodes CDR1 LNHDA and CDR2 SQIVND (reference sequence). The CDR3 is 18 residues long. Here the CDR3 DNA reads TGTGCCAGTAGTATAGATGCTAGCGGGGGGAGCTCCTACAATGAGCAGTTCTTC. This sequence encodes CASSIDASGGSSYNEQFF. Based on the CDR3 plus reference TRBV19 and TRBJ2-1, the full variable domain is DGGITQSPKYLFRKEGQNVTLSCEQNLNHDAMYWYRQDPGQGLRLIYYSQIVNDFQKGDIAEGYSVSREKKESFPLTVTSAQKNPTAFYLCASSIDASGGSSYNEQFFGPGTRLTVL.

The V and J genes are TRBV28 and TRBJ2-7; 8 nucleotides match TRBD2. The CDR3 loop spans 14 amino acids. Germline V gene data show CDR1 as MDHEN and CDR2 as SYDVKM. V lost 7 bases and J lost 1; bases outside the gene matches: 6. The CDR3, as DNA: TGTGCCAGCATCCGTAGCGGGGCTTCCTACGAGCAGTACTTC. This sequence encodes CASIRSGASYEQYF. The whole variable domain, remainder taken from reference TRBV28 and TRBJ2-7, is DVKVTQSSRYLVKRTGEKVFLECVQDMDHENMFWYRQDPGLGLRLIYFSYDVKMKEKGDIPEGYSVSREKKERFSLILESASTNQTSMYLCASIRSGASYEQYFGPGTRLTVT.

This clonotype has only a few counts. The CDR3 DNA reads TGCGCCAGCAGCTTACAGGGGACGACCTACGAGCAGTACTTC. As protein: CASSLQGTTYEQYF. The V and J genes are TRBV5-1 and TRBJ2-7; 7 bases are a match to TRBD1. Germline loops: CDR1 SGHRS, CDR2 YFSETQ. With V trimmed by 2 bases and J by 2 bases, 4 bases remained unmatched. The CDR3 is 14 residues long. Full variable domain (remainder filled in from reference TRBV5-1 and TRBJ2-7): KAGVTQTPRYLIKTRGQQVTLSCSPISGHRSVSWYQQTPGQGLQFLFEYFSETQRNKGNFPGRFSGRQFSNSRSEMNVSTLELGDSALYLCASSLQGTTYEQYFGPGTRLTVT.

The chain couples TRBV9 to TRBJ2-2; possible D gene TRBD2, 5 bases. This CDR3 has 16 residues. V was cut by 3 bases and J by 1 base, with 13 bases left in between. The V gene's germline CDR1 is SGDLS and CDR2 YYNGEE. CDR3 loop: CASSGHRGRNTGELFF. The CDR3 nucleotides read TGTGCCAGCAGCGGACACCGGGGTAGGAACACCGGGGAGCTGTTTTTT.

The rearrangement joins TRBV4-1 to TRBJ2-1; 8 bases fit TRBD2. V shed 4 bases and J 7 bases; nucleotides not matched to a gene: 12. Germline V lookup: CDR1 MGHRA, CDR2 YSYEKL. CDR3 length: 16 residues. The CDR3, as DNA: TGCGCCAGCAGCCCCGGGACTAGTTATGACTTAAATGAGCAGTTCTTC. Protein product: CASSPGTSYDLNEQFF.

The rearrangement links TRBV28 to TRBJ1-5, with D perhaps TRBD1 (6 bases). With 6 bases removed from V and 2 bases from J, the gap between germline ends came to 11 bases. This CDR3 has 14 residues. The germline V gene has CDR1 MDHEN and CDR2 SYDVKM. CDR3 protein: CASSRGGGNQPQHF. The CDR3 DNA follows: TGTGCCAGCAGCCGAGGGGGGGGCAATCAGCCCCAGCATTTT.

This clonotype was detected only a few times. This chain joins TRBV28 and TRBJ2-7, with 7 bases fitting TRBD2. Trimming cost V 2 bases and J 6 bases; bases outside gene matches: 7. Germline V gives CDR1 MDHEN, CDR2 SYDVKM. The CDR3 spans 14 residues. CDR3 sequence (DNA): TGTGCCAGCAGTTTAGGGGGGGTAGCGGGCGAGCAGTACTTC. Its protein is CASSLGGVAGEQYF.

This clonotype occurred many times. V and J are TRBV6-5 and TRBJ2-6; TRBD1 is a possible D gene (6 bases). V was trimmed by 1 base and J by 2 bases, leaving 12 bases between them. Germline values: CDR1 MNHEY, CDR2 SVGAGI. CDR3 length: 17 amino acids. The CDR3 DNA is TGTGCCAGCAGTTACTTCGAGGGGGTGGCTGGGGCCAACGTCCTGACTTTC. Its protein product is CASSYFEGVAGANVLTF.

The chain recombines TRBV18 with TRBJ1-5; TRBD1 might be the D (5 bases). Germline loops: CDR1 KGHSH, CDR2 LQKENI. This CDR3 has 14 amino acids. V shed 2 bases and J shed 7 bases, with 12 bases lying between them. The CDR3 region has the DNA TGTGCCAGCTCACCAGGGAAGGGGAGCCAGCCCCAGCATTTT. This encodes CASSPGKGSQPQHF.

This clonotype was observed at least ten times. The chain employs TRBV28 and TRBJ1-2, with no clear D. The V and J ends lost 5 bases and 4 bases respectively, with 14 bases between them. Germline CDR1 is MDHEN and CDR2 is SYDVKM. The CDR3 is 14 amino acids. In DNA form, the CDR3 reads TGTGCCAGCAGTGGGGTGACCAGCGGCTATGGCTACACCTTC. It translates to CASSGVTSGYGYTF.

The CDR3 loop is CAWNLGVGANVLTF. CDR3 sequence (DNA): TGTGCCTGGAATTTAGGGGTCGGGGCCAACGTCCTGACTTTC. The V gene is TRBV30, the J gene TRBJ2-6, with D possibly TRBD1 on 5 matching bases. Trimming cost V 4 bases and J 4 bases, with 11 bases left between them. CDR3 length equals 14 residues. Germline values: CDR1 GTSNPN, CDR2 SVGIG (reference sequence).